This T cell receptor (beta chain) stems from a study of PD-1 blockade in classical Hodgkin lymphoma. As for the study in general: Patients were treated with nivolumab at 3 mg/kg, and this was given intravenously every 2 weeks. Study-level results: Excluded were patients who started nivolumab under 1 year after ASCT, a group that had lower diversity. Before treatment, TCR diversity in newly diagnosed patients was reportedly lower than in healthy donors. In CD4+ cells, TCR diversity went up significantly by C4D1, but in CD8+ cells it did not.

This clone was picked up a small number of times. What it binds is not known. TCRdb's copy holds only in-frame clones and misses some; the assay was immunoSEQ multiplex PCR. The repertoire has roughly 100,000 clones, 78% of them found once; the top ten carry about 9.4%. CDR1 and CDR2 from the germline V gene are SGHNT and YYREEE (reference sequence). This CDR3 has 14 residues. The ends were cut back, 0 bases at V and 5 bases at J, with 6 bases in the middle. Described time point: cycle 4 day 1 (C4D1), after more than five weeks of nivolumab. Brentuximab vedotin exposure varied, and every patient relapsed after autologous stem cell transplantation.

The chain is built from TRBV5-4 and TRBJ1-6; D unclear. The sequencing here drew on peripheral blood mononuclear cells (PBMCs), taken before the fourth cycle of nivolumab. This clonotype originated in a human donor with classical Hodgkin lymphoma. DNA for the CDR3: TGTGCCAGCAGCTTGGGGCAGGATAATTCACCCCTCCACTTT. Its protein product is CASSLGQDNSPLHF.